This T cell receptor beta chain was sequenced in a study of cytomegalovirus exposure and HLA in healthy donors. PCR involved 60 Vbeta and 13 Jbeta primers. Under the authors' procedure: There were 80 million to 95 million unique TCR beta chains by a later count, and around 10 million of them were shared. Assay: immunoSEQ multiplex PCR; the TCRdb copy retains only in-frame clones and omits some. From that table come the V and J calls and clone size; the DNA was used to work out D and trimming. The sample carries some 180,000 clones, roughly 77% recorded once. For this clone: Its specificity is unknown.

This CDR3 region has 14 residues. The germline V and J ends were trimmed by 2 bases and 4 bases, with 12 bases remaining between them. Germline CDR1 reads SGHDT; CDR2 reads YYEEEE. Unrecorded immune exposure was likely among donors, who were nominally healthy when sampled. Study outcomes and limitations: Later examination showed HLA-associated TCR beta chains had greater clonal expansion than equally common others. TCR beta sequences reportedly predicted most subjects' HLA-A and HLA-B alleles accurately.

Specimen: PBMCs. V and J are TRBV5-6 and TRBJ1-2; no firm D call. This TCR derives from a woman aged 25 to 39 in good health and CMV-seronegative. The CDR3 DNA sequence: TGTGCCAGCAGCTTTTTTTCTAACCCCTATGGCTACACCTTC. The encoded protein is CASSFFSNPYGYTF.